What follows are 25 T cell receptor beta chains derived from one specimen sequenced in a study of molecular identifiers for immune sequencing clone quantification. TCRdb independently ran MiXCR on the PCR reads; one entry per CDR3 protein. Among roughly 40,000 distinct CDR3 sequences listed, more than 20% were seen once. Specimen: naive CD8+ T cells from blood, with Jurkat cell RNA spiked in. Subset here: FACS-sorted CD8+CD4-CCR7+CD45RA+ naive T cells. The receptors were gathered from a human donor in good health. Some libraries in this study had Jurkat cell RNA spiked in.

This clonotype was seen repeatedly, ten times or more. For the CDR3, the DNA is TGCGCCAGCAGCCGAGAAGGACTGGACTACGAGCAGTACTTC. It encodes CASSREGLDYEQYF. The rearrangement joins TRBV4-3 to TRBJ2-7; TRBD2 might be the D (5 bases). Germline V CDR1 and CDR2: LGHNA, YSLEER. Trimming stripped 4 bases from V and 3 bases from J, with 13 bases between. This CDR3 is 14 amino acids long.

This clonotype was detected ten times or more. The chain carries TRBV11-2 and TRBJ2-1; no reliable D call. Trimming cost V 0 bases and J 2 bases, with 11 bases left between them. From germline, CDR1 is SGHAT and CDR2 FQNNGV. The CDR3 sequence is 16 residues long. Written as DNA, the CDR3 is TGTGCCAGCAGCTTAGATCCCAGTAACGCCTACAATGAGCAGTTCTTC. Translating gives CASSLDPSNAYNEQFF.

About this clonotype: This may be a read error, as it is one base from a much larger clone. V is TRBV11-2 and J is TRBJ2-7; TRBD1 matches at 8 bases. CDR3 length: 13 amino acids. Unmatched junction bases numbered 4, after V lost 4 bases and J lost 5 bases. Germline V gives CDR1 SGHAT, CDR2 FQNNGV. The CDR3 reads CASSWTGSNEQYF. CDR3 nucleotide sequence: TGTGCCAGCAGCTGGACAGGGTCGAACGAGCAGTACTTC.

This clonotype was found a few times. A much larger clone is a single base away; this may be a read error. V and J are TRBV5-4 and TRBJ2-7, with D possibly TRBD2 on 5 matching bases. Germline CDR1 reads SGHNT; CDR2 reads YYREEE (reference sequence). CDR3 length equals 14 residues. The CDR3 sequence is CAGSWATGNYEQYF. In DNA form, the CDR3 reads TGTGCCGGCAGCTGGGCGACCGGGAACTACGAGCAGTACTTC.

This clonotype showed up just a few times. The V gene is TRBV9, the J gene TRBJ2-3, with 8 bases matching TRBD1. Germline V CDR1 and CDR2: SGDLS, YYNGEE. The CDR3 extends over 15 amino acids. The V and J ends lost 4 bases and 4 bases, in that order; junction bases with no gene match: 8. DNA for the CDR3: TGTGCCAGCAGCAAAACAGGGGGAGCCCCAGATACGCAGTATTTT. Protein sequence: CASSKTGGAPDTQYF.

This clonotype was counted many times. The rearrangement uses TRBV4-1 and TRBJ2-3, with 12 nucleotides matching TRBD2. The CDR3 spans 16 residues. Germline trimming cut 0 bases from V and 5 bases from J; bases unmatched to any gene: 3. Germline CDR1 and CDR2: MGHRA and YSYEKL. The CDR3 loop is CASSQEPGLAGDTQYF. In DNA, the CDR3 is TGCGCCAGCAGCCAAGAACCGGGACTAGCGGGAGATACGCAGTATTTT.

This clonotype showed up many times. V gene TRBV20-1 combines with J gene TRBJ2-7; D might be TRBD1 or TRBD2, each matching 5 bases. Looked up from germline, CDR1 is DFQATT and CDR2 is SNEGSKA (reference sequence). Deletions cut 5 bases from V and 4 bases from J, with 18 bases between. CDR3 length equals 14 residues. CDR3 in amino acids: CSAEGSSPSYEQYF. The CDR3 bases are TGCAGTGCTGAGGGGTCTTCCCCTTCATACGAGCAGTACTTC.

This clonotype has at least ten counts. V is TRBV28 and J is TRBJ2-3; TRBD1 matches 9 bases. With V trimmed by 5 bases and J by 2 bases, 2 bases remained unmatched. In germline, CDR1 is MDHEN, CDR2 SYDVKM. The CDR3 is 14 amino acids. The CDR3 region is CASSRQGDTDTQYF. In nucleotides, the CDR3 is TGTGCCAGCAGTCGACAGGGGGACACAGATACGCAGTATTTT.

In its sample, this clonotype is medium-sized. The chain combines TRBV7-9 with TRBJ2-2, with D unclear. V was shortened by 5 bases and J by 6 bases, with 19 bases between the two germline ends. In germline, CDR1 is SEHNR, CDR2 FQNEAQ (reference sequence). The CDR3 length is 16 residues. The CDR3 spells CASSRSPGQPPGELFF. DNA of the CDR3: TGTGCCAGCAGCCGGTCACCGGGTCAGCCTCCCGGGGAGCTGTTTTTT.

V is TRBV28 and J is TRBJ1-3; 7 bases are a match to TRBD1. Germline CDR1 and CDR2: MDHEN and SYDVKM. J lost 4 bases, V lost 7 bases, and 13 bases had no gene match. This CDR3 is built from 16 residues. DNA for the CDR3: TGTGCCAGCACTCCGAACCTACCGGGACAGGGAAACACCATATATTTT. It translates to CASTPNLPGQGNTIYF.

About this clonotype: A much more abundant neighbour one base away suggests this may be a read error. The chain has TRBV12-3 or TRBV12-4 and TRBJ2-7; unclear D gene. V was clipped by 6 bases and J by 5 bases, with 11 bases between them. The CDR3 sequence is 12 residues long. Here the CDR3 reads CASSPEGNEQYF. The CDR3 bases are TGTGCCAGCAGCCCCGAAGGGAACGAGCAGTACTTC.

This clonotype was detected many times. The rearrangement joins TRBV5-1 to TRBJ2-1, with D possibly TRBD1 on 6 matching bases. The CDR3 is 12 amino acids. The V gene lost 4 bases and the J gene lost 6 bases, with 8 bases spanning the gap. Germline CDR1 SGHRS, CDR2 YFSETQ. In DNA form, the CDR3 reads TGCGCCAGCAGCAAAGGGGGCAATGAGCAGTTCTTC. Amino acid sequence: CASSKGGNEQFF.

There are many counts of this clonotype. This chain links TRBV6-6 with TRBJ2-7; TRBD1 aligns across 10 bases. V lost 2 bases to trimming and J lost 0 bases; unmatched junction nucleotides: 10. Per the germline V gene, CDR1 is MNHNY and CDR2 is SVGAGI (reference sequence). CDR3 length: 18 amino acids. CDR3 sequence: CASSYPVVGTGVSYEQYF. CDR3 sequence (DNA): TGTGCCAGCAGTTACCCTGTAGTGGGGACAGGGGTCTCCTACGAGCAGTACTTC.

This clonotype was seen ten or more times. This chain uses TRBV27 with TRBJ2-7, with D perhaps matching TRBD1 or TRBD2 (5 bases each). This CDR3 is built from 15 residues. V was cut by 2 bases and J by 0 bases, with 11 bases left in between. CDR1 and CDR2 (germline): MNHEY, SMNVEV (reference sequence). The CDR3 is CASSLRGPPSYEQYF. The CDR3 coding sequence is TGTGCCAGCAGTTTAAGGGGACCTCCCTCCTACGAGCAGTACTTC.

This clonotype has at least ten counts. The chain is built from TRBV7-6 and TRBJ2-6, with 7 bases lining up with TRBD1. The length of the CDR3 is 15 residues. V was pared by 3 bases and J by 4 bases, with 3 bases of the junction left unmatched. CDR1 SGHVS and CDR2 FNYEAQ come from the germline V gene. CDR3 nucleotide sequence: TGTGCCAGCAGCTTCAGGACAGGAGGGGCCAACGTCCTGACTTTC. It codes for CASSFRTGGANVLTF.

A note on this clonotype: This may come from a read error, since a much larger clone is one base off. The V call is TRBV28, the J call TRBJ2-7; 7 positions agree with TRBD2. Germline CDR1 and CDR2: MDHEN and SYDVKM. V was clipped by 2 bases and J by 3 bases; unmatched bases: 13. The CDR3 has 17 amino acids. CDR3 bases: TGTGCCAGCAGTTTACAGCTTGATACTAGCGAATACTACGAGCAGTACTTC. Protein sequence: CASSLQLDTSEYYEQYF.

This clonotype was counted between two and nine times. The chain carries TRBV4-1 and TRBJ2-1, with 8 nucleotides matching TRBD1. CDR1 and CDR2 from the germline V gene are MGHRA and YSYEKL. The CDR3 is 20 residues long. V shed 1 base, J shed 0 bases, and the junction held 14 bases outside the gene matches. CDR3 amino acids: CASSQAPGQVRIDSYNEQFF. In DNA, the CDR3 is TGCGCCAGCAGCCAAGCCCCGGGACAGGTTCGTATAGACTCCTACAATGAGCAGTTCTTC.

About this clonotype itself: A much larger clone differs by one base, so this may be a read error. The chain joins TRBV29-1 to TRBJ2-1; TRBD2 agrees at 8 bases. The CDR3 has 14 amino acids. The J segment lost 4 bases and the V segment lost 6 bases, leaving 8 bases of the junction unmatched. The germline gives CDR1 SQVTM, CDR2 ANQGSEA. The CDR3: CSVPRTSCYNEQFF. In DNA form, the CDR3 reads TGCAGCGTACCACGGACTAGCTGTTACAATGAGCAGTTCTTC.

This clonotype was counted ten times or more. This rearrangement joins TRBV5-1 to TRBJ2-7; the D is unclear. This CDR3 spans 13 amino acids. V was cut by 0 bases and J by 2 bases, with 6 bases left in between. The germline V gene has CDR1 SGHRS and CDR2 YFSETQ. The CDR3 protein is CASSLAQTYEQYF. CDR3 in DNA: TGCGCCAGCAGCTTGGCCCAGACCTACGAGCAGTACTTC. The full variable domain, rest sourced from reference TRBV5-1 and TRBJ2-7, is KAGVTQTPRYLIKTRGQQVTLSCSPISGHRSVSWYQQTPGQGLQFLFEYFSETQRNKGNFPGRFSGRQFSNSRSEMNVSTLELGDSALYLCASSLAQTYEQYFGPGTRLTVT.

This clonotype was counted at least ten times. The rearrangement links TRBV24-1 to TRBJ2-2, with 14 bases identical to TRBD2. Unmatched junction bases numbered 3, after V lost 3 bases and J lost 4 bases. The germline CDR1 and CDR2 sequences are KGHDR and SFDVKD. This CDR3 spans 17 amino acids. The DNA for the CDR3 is TGTGCCACCAGTGATGGACTAGCGGGAGGCTTCACCGGGGAGCTGTTTTTT. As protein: CATSDGLAGGFTGELFF.

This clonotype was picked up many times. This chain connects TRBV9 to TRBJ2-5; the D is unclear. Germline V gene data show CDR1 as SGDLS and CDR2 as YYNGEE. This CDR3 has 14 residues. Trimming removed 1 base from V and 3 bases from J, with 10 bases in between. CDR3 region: CASSVSQMEETQYF. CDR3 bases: TGTGCCAGCAGCGTAAGTCAGATGGAAGAGACCCAGTACTTC.

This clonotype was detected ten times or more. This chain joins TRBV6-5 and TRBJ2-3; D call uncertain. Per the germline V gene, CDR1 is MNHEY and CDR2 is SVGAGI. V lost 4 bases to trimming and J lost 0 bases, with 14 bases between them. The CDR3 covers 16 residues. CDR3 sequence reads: CASSSFRAASTDTQYF. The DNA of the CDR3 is TGTGCCAGCAGTTCCTTTAGGGCAGCTAGCACAGATACGCAGTATTTT.

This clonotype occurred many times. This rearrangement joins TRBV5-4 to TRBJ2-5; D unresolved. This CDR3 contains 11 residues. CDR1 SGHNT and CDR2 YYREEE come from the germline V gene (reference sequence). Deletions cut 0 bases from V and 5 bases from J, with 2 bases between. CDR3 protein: CASSLAETQYF. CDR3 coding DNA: TGTGCCAGCAGCTTGGCTGAGACCCAGTACTTC.

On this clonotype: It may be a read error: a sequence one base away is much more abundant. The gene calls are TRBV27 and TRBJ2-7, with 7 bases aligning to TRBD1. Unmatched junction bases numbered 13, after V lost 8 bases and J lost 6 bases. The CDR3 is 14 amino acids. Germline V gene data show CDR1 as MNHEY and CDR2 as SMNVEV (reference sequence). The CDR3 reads CASRLAVGGLEQYF. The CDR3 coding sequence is TGTGCCAGCCGCTTGGCGGTAGGGGGCCTCGAGCAGTACTTC.

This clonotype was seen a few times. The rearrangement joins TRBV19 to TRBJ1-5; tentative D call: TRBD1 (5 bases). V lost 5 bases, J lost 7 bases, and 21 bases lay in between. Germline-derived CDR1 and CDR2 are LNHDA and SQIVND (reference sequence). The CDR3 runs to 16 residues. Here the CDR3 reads CASSSGMERFGQPQHF. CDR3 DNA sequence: TGTGCCAGTAGTTCAGGGATGGAGAGGTTCGGCCAGCCCCAGCATTTT.